Described below is a single TCR beta chain sequence and its context. The specificity of this receptor is unknown. Per-base qualities were not stored, and no clone one base away is much larger. The entry originates in a study of blood T cell repertoires in COVID-19 (TCRdb year 2020). Describing the broader study: Collaborator samples came from the United States, Italy and Spain and covered acute and convalescent phases of COVID-19. The prospective study material was composed of cDNA or gDNA derived from T cells, B-cell-depleted T cells, or PBMCs. Deeply sampled blood TCRbeta repertoires from subjects exposed to, actively infected with, or recovered from COVID-19 were included in the dataset. The repertoires were released in a freely available public database intended as a resource for research on the immune response to SARS-CoV-2. The samples were drawn from two sources: the first 160 participants of the ongoing ImmuneRACE study, and approximately 1,300 subjects contributed by 6 global collaborators. Sample metadata almost always included a de-identified subject ID, COVID-19 status, age in years and sex. Where HLA class I and class II types were available, the types were taken from metadata supplied by the sample provider, not from assay-based typing.

Overall study outcomes, separate from this receptor: The quantity of clinical and demographic metadata differed by source and by participant and was supplied without curation.

Relative to germline, V is 2 bases shorter and J is 2 bases shorter, with 7 bases between their ends. CDR1 is given as MDHEN and CDR2 as SYDVKM, both from the germline V gene. The CDR3 runs 15 residues from the cysteine to the phenylalanine. Only the CDR3 portion is preserved as DNA: 45 bases, with reading frame beginning at the first base. The immunoSEQ Assay, a bias-controlled multiplex PCR, was used to amplify TCRbeta CDR3 regions from genomic DNA. The authors processed their data as follows. The number of nucleated cells in each sample was estimated by amplification of reference gene primers within the assay. To quantify the absolute abundance of each unique TCRbeta CDR3 rearrangement, sequence reads were collapsed and filtered. For each sample, productive Simpson clonality was calculated by taking the square root of Simpson's diversity index across productive rearrangements. The immuneACCESS repertoire file appears here via TCRdb, limited to in-frame rearrangements. These files lack a portion of the clones; in checked studies, under half of the deficit traces to unresolved V genes, and the cause of the others is not known. That table furnishes V, J and clone size, whereas the DNA furnished D and trimming. Within this sample are approximately 180,000 clones, with under 90% of them counted one time only. The ten most abundant clones make up over 15% of the sample.

One collaborating source in Seattle enrolled patients while the patients were actively infected and followed the patients over time throughout the course of disease. The collaborating institutions used their own protocols to collect whole blood in K2EDTA tubes. Collaborator samples were shipped for TCRbeta analysis as frozen whole blood, isolated PBMCs, or DNA extracted from either sample type. The V and J genes are TRBV28 and TRBJ1-6; confidence is insufficient to name the D gene. Sequenced material: peripheral blood. This clonotype was sampled from a person aged 70 to 85 with COVID-19, enrolled during active disease. The DNA sequence follows: TGTGCCAGCAGTTTAAGAGGTGCCTATAATTCACCCCTCCACTTT. This yields the protein CASSLRGAYNSPLHF.